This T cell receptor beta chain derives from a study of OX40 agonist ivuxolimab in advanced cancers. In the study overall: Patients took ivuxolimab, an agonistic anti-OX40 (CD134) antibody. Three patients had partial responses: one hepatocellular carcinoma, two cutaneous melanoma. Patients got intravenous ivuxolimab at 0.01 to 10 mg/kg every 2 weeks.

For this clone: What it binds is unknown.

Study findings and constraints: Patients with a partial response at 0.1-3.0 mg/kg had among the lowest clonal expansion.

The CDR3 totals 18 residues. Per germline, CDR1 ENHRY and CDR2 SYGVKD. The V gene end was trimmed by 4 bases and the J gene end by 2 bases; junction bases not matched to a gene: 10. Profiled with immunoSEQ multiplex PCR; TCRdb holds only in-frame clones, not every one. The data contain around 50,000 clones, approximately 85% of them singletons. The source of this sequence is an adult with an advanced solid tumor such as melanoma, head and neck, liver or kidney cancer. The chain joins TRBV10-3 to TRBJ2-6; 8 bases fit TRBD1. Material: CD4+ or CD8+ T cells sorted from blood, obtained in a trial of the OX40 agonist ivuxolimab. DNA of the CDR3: TGTGCCATCAGTGTGCCGAGCAGGGGGCTAACTGGGGCCAACGTCCTGACTTTC. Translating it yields CAISVPSRGLTGANVLTF.